Shown below are 30 T cell receptor beta chains from a single sample sequenced in a study of cytomegalovirus exposure and HLA in healthy donors. The PCR had 60 Vbeta and 13 Jbeta primers. Generated by immunoSEQ multiplex PCR, the TCRdb table keeps only in-frame clones and is missing some. The sample lists approximately 190,000 clones, about 80% occurring once. The specimen was PBMCs. The receptors derive from a woman between 50 and 59 years old in good health and CMV-seropositive.

The V gene is TRBV25-1, the J gene TRBJ1-3, with D uncertain. Germline CDR1 reads MGHDK; CDR2 reads SYGVNS. This CDR3 is 14 amino acids long. V shed 3 bases and J shed 4 bases, with 10 bases lying between them. The CDR3 spells CASSEAGFGNTIYF. The CDR3 bases are TGTGCCAGCAGTGAGGCAGGCTTCGGAAACACCATATATTTT.

This chain links TRBV27 with TRBJ2-2, with D perhaps TRBD1 (5 bases). The CDR3 is 14 amino acids. Trimming shortened V by 3 bases and J by 6 bases, and 11 bases separated the two germline ends. Germline CDR1 reads MNHEY; CDR2 reads SMNVEV (reference sequence). The CDR3 is CASSFIGDAGELFF. CDR3 nucleotides: TGTGCCAGCAGTTTTATAGGGGATGCCGGGGAGCTGTTTTTT.

The chain couples TRBV28 to TRBJ1-2; 7 positions match TRBD1. CDR3 length: 13 residues. CDR1 is MDHEN and CDR2 is SYDVKM in the germline V gene. Losses at the gene ends were 5 bases for V and 8 bases for J; bases not matched to a gene: 8. CDR3 region: CASSIPGGRGYTF. The CDR3 nucleotides are TGTGCCAGCAGTATTCCAGGGGGAAGGGGCTACACCTTC.

This chain connects TRBV7-9 to TRBJ2-2; weak D call: TRBD2 (5 bases). Germline V gives CDR1 SEHNR, CDR2 FQNEAQ (reference sequence). V lost 7 bases, J lost 1 base, and 10 bases lay in between. CDR3 length: 14 amino acids. The CDR3, as DNA: TGTGCCAGCAACCGGGATAGGAACACCGGGGAGCTGTTTTTT. Protein: CASNRDRNTGELFF.

J is TRBJ1-6 and V is TRBV13, with D hard to call. Germline CDR1 is PRHDT and CDR2 is FYEKMQ (reference sequence). The V gene lost 1 base and the J gene lost 10 bases, with 8 bases spanning the gap. This CDR3 is 13 amino acids long. The CDR3 loop reads CASSLDEGSPLHF. DNA for the CDR3: TGTGCCAGCAGCTTAGATGAGGGATCACCCCTCCACTTT.

The genes are TRBV2 and TRBJ2-3, with D possibly TRBD2 on 6 matching bases. V lost 4 bases to trimming and J lost 6 bases, with 14 bases between them. CDR3 length: 14 residues. From germline, CDR1 is SNHLY and CDR2 FYNNEI. The CDR3 spells CASSAQLARDTQYF. DNA for the CDR3: TGTGCCAGCAGTGCCCAACTAGCCAGGGATACGCAGTATTTT.

The genes are TRBV2 and TRBJ1-1, with D possibly matching TRBD1 (5 bases). V was trimmed by 6 bases and J by 1 base, leaving 9 bases between them. From germline, CDR1 is SNHLY and CDR2 FYNNEI. The CDR3 consists of 13 residues. The chain's CDR3 is CASRLTENTEAFF. The CDR3 region has the DNA TGTGCCAGCAGGTTGACAGAGAACACTGAAGCTTTCTTT.

This clone was seen just once. CDR3 region: CASRQGRANYGYTF. CDR3 in DNA: TGTGCCAGCAGGCAGGGCAGGGCTAACTATGGCTACACCTTC. This rearrangement joins TRBV27 to TRBJ1-2; TRBD1 is a possible D gene (5 bases). The CDR3 length is 14 residues. The V gene lost 6 bases and the J gene lost 0 bases, with 11 bases spanning the gap. Germline V gene data show CDR1 as MNHEY and CDR2 as SMNVEV (reference sequence).

This clone has a single count. J is TRBJ2-2 and V is TRBV19; TRBD2 matches 11 bases. V shed 7 bases and J 6 bases; nucleotides not matched to a gene: 4. The germline CDR1 and CDR2 sequences are LNHDA and SQIVND (reference sequence). The CDR3 loop spans 14 amino acids. CDR3 nucleotides: TGTGCCAGTACCTCTAGCGGGGGGTCCGGGGAGCTGTTTTTT. Protein sequence: CASTSSGGSGELFF. Full variable domain (remainder filled in from reference TRBV19 and TRBJ2-2): DGGITQSPKYLFRKEGQNVTLSCEQNLNHDAMYWYRQDPGQGLRLIYYSQIVNDFQKGDIAEGYSVSREKKESFPLTVTSAQKNPTAFYLCASTSSGGSGELFFGEGSRLTVL.

The J gene is TRBJ1-5, the V gene TRBV15, with TRBD1 matching 8 bases. Germline V gives CDR1 LNHNV, CDR2 YYDKDF (reference sequence). Losses at the gene ends were 3 bases for V and 4 bases for J; bases not matched to a gene: 5. This CDR3 is built from 15 residues. CDR3 nucleotide sequence: TGTGCCACCAGCAGTGGCGACAGGGGTAATCAGCCCCAGCATTTT. This translates into CATSSGDRGNQPQHF.

In its sample, this clone was seen once. The V and J genes are TRBV11-3 and TRBJ2-7; the D gene is possibly TRBD1 (6 bases). V was cut by 4 bases and J by 7 bases, with 17 bases left in between. From germline, CDR1 is SGHNT and CDR2 YENEEA. The CDR3 is 14 amino acids. The CDR3 protein is CASSSLTGFGEQYF. CDR3 DNA sequence: TGTGCCAGCAGCTCACTGACAGGTTTCGGGGAGCAGTACTTC.

The chain is built from TRBV29-1 and TRBJ1-2; perhaps TRBD1 as D (5 bases). V shed 7 bases and J shed 6 bases, with 12 bases lying between them. In germline, CDR1 is SQVTM, CDR2 ANQGSEA. The CDR3 contains 11 residues. Written as DNA, the CDR3 is TGCAGCGGATCCGGGGGGGATGGCTACACCTTC. Protein sequence: CSGSGGDGYTF.

The chain combines TRBV10-1 with TRBJ1-1, with 8 bases lining up with TRBD1. Germline V gives CDR1 WNHNN, CDR2 SYGVQD (reference sequence). This CDR3 is built from 13 residues. V lost 7 bases to trimming and J lost 0 bases; unmatched junction nucleotides: 1. The DNA for the CDR3 is TGCGCCAGCAAGGACAGGGTGAACACTGAAGCTTTCTTT. It encodes CASKDRVNTEAFF.

This rearrangement joins TRBV5-4 to TRBJ2-3; 7 nucleotides agree with TRBD2. The germline V gene encodes CDR1 SGHNT and CDR2 YYREEE (reference sequence). CDR3 size: 15 residues. Trimming took 1 base from V and 3 from J; bases not matched to a gene: 5. Written as DNA, the CDR3 is TGTGCCAGCAGCTTGAGAACTAGCGAGACAGATACGCAGTATTTT. It specifies CASSLRTSETDTQYF.

The rearrangement links TRBV13 to TRBJ2-3; 8 bases line up with TRBD2. Germline V gene data show CDR1 as PRHDT and CDR2 as FYEKMQ (reference sequence). V gave up 3 bases and J gave up 3 bases; unmatched junction bases: 5. This CDR3 spans 15 amino acids. CDR3 loop: CASSFRGGLTDTQYF. CDR3 DNA sequence: TGTGCCAGCAGCTTCCGGGGGGGCCTAACAGATACGCAGTATTTT.

The gene calls are TRBV6-5 and TRBJ1-1; possibly TRBD1 for D (6 bases). Germline values: CDR1 MNHEY, CDR2 SVGAGI. Trimming cost V 2 bases and J 7 bases, with 11 bases left between them. The CDR3 is 13 amino acids. This CDR3 reads CASSYEGESEAFF. The CDR3 coding sequence is TGTGCCAGCAGTTACGAGGGGGAAAGTGAAGCTTTCTTT.

This chain links TRBV6-5 with TRBJ2-2; TRBD2 agrees at 7 bases. V was pared by 6 bases and J by 8 bases, with 9 bases of the junction left unmatched. The CDR3 consists of 14 residues. Germline V gene data show CDR1 as MNHEY and CDR2 as SVGAGI. Written as DNA, the CDR3 is TGTGCCAGCAGGCTGGCAGCGGGGTCTGGGGAGCTGTTTTTT. It yields the protein CASRLAAGSGELFF.

The rearrangement links TRBV5-8 to TRBJ2-3, with D perhaps TRBD2 (5 bases). The germline gives CDR1 SGHTS, CDR2 YDEGEE. Trimming removed 4 bases at V and 6 bases at J, with 12 bases between. The CDR3 extends over 13 amino acids. The CDR3 DNA sequence: TGTGCCAGCAGCCGGCCGGGGAAGGATACGCAGTATTTT. Translating it yields CASSRPGKDTQYF.

This chain connects TRBV5-1 to TRBJ2-3, with 10 bases matching TRBD1. The CDR3 contains 15 residues. J was trimmed by 3 bases and V by 4 bases; bases with no gene match: 5. Germline V gene lookup returns CDR1 SGHRS and CDR2 YFSETQ. The CDR3 nucleotides read TGCGCCAGCAGCGACCGGGACAGGGGAACAGATACGCAGTATTTT. Translated: CASSDRDRGTDTQYF.

The chain joins TRBV4-1 to TRBJ1-2; the D gene is possibly TRBD1 (5 bases). Per germline, CDR1 MGHRA and CDR2 YSYEKL. The CDR3 loop spans 19 amino acids. The ends were cut back, 1 base at V and 3 bases at J, with 24 bases in the middle. Written as DNA, the CDR3 is TGCGCCAGCAGCCAAGTAGGGGCCCGTTGGGGGGAGGGGCACTATGGCTACACCTTC. Its protein product is CASSQVGARWGEGHYGYTF.

As concerns this clone: The sample has other DNA sequences that encode this CDR3 too. The gene calls are TRBV7-2 and TRBJ1-1, with D uncertain. The V end lost 3 bases, the J end lost 0 bases, and 5 bases lay between the germline ends. This CDR3 region has 13 residues. The germline CDR1 and CDR2 sequences are SGHTA and FQGNSA. The CDR3 reads CASSFSVNTEAFF. The CDR3 DNA reads TGTGCCAGCAGCTTCTCAGTGAACACTGAAGCTTTCTTT.

The V gene is TRBV19, the J gene TRBJ1-1; 10 nucleotides match TRBD1. The CDR3 covers 15 residues. Trimming removed 6 bases from V and 5 bases from J; junction bases left unmatched: 9. Germline V gives CDR1 LNHDA, CDR2 SQIVND (reference sequence). CDR3 region: CASRQTTGGTTEAFF. Written as DNA, the CDR3 is TGTGCCAGTAGGCAAACGACAGGGGGCACAACTGAAGCTTTCTTT. Supplemented by reference TRBV19 and TRBJ1-1, the full variable domain reads DGGITQSPKYLFRKEGQNVTLSCEQNLNHDAMYWYRQDPGQGLRLIYYSQIVNDFQKGDIAEGYSVSREKKESFPLTVTSAQKNPTAFYLCASRQTTGGTTEAFFGQGTRLTVV.

This sequence joins TRBV5-1 and TRBJ1-2; 10 nucleotides agree with TRBD1. After removal of 5 bases from V and 7 bases from J, the junction contained 8 bases not matched to a gene. Per the germline V gene, CDR1 is SGHRS and CDR2 is YFSETQ. This CDR3 is built from 14 residues. DNA of the CDR3: TGCGCCAGCAGTTCCGCCGGGACAGGGGCTGGCTACACCTTC. Its protein is CASSSAGTGAGYTF.

Written as DNA, the CDR3 is TGTGCCAGCAGCTTAGGGGACCCGCGGGACCTAGGAGGCTATGGCTACACCTTC. It yields the protein CASSLGDPRDLGGYGYTF. This sequence joins TRBV7-9 and TRBJ1-2, with D possibly TRBD1 on 5 matching bases. Germline values: CDR1 SEHNR, CDR2 FQNEAQ (reference sequence). Deletions cut 1 base from V and 4 bases from J, with 22 bases between. The CDR3 length is 18 residues.

CDR3 sequence (DNA): TGTGCCAGCAGTTACTCGAAGACGGCAGGGATGGGCGAGCAGTACTTC. Translation gives CASSYSKTAGMGEQYF. The chain employs TRBV6-5 and TRBJ2-7, with D maybe TRBD1 (5 bases). Per the germline V gene, CDR1 is MNHEY and CDR2 is SVGAGI. V lost 0 bases and J lost 6, with 18 bases in between. The CDR3 totals 16 residues.

The chain recombines TRBV4-2 with TRBJ1-4, with D maybe TRBD1 (6 bases). There are 18 residues in the CDR3. Between the trimmed V and J ends, which lost 1 base and 7 bases, there was a span of 22 bases. The germline CDR1 and CDR2 sequences are LGHNA and YNFKEQ. The CDR3 region is CASSQVGRGQPGSEKLFF. For the CDR3, the DNA is TGTGCCAGCAGCCAAGTAGGGCGAGGACAGCCGGGGAGTGAAAAACTGTTTTTT.

The chain combines TRBV15 with TRBJ1-5; TRBD1 might be the D (6 bases). In germline, CDR1 is LNHNV, CDR2 YYDKDF (reference sequence). Trimming shortened V by 3 bases and J by 2 bases, and 8 bases separated the two germline ends. This CDR3 is 14 amino acids long. This CDR3 reads CATSSRGGNQPQHF. CDR3 nucleotide sequence: TGTGCCACCAGCAGCAGGGGCGGCAATCAGCCCCAGCATTTT.

The chain links TRBV13 to TRBJ2-5; D may be TRBD1 (6 bases). CDR3 length: 15 amino acids. CDR1 PRHDT and CDR2 FYEKMQ come from the germline V gene (reference sequence). V gave up 2 bases and J gave up 5 bases, with 15 bases separating them. The CDR3 coding sequence is TGTGCCAGCAGCTTAACGACAGGACCAACGGAGACCCAGTACTTC. Protein: CASSLTTGPTETQYF. Based on the CDR3 plus reference TRBV13 and TRBJ2-5, the full variable domain is AAGVIQSPRHLIKEKRETATLKCYPIPRHDTVYWYQQGPGQDPQFLISFYEKMQSDKGSIPDRFSAQQFSDYHSELNMSSLELGDSALYFCASSLTTGPTETQYFGPGTRLLVL.

The V call is TRBV19, the J call TRBJ2-1, with 14 bases fitting TRBD2. V trimming: 7 bases; J trimming: 1 base; junction bases outside the gene matches: 6. CDR3 length equals 17 residues. In germline, CDR1 is LNHDA, CDR2 SQIVND (reference sequence). The CDR3: CASNPTSGGGSYNEQFF. CDR3 DNA sequence: TGTGCCAGTAATCCGACTAGCGGGGGGGGGTCCTACAATGAGCAGTTCTTC.

The chain combines TRBV7-9 with TRBJ2-5, with D maybe TRBD1 (5 bases). The CDR3 totals 14 residues. The V gene lost 7 bases and the J gene lost 1 base, with 13 bases spanning the gap. Per germline, CDR1 SEHNR and CDR2 FQNEAQ (reference sequence). This CDR3 reads CASIPRQGQETQYF. The CDR3 DNA follows: TGTGCCAGCATCCCGCGCCAGGGCCAAGAGACCCAGTACTTC.